This paragraph reports one TCR beta chain. No antigen is known for it. The data were taken from a study of T cell responses to AZD1222 COVID-19 vaccine. The study, taken as a whole, reports: Baseline seropositivity occurred in only six AZD1222 recipients.

The protocol was immunoSEQ multiplex PCR, while the TCRdb copy is restricted to in-frame clones and leaves out a portion. The table records 150,000 to 200,000 clones, approximately 91% of them present only once. V was cut by 0 bases and J by 1 base, with 7 bases left in between. The CDR3 runs 15 residues. Germline CDR1 and CDR2: PRHDT and FYEKMQ (reference sequence). Sample: peripheral blood, taken on day 0 of AZD1222 vaccination. This chain connects TRBV13 to TRBJ2-1, with D uncertain. The TCR originated in an adult in good health. This CDR3 reads CASSLGRASYNEQFF. The CDR3 DNA reads TGTGCCAGCAGCTTAGGACGGGCTTCCTACAATGAGCAGTTCTTC.